The 13 T cell receptor beta chains listed next were all sequenced from one sample in a study of shared clonotypes between healthy human individuals. In the naive CD8 group, cells lacked CD45RO and were positively selected for CCR7, so terminally differentiated effector memory CD45RA+ cells were left out. Sequencing used immunoSEQ multiplex PCR; TCRdb keeps in-frame clones, though not all of them. This table has about 2.2 million clones, just over 90% appearing once. Sequences were obtained from naive CD8+ T cells from PBMCs. These receptors were collected from a man aged 18 to 30 in good health. Some clones in this sample may be carry-over from other donors' samples.

In this sample, this clone turned up a few times. V and J are TRBV11-2 and TRBJ1-1; D is uncertain. Germline V gene lookup returns CDR1 SGHAT and CDR2 FQNNGV. V was shortened by 2 bases and J by 1 base, with 8 bases between the two germline ends. CDR3 size: 14 residues. CDR3 coding DNA: TGTGCCAGCAGCTTATACGAGGAGAACACTGAAGCTTTCTTT. Its protein product is CASSLYEENTEAFF.

This chain uses TRBV11-2 with TRBJ2-7; D gene ambiguous. Germline-derived CDR1 and CDR2 are SGHAT and FQNNGV. V lost 1 base and J lost 1, with 14 bases in between. This CDR3 is built from 16 residues. Here the CDR3 reads CASSLGFLTTSYEQYF. DNA of the CDR3: TGTGCCAGCAGCTTAGGGTTTCTGACCACATCCTACGAGCAGTACTTC.

The chain combines TRBV7-2 with TRBJ2-7; 9 bases fit TRBD2. This CDR3 comprises 14 residues. The germline V gene encodes CDR1 SGHTA and CDR2 FQGNSA. V shed 5 bases and J 4 bases; nucleotides not matched to a gene: 6. In nucleotides, the CDR3 is TGTGCCAGCAGCCTACTAGCGGGCCCGTACGAGCAGTACTTC. This codes for CASSLLAGPYEQYF.

The rearrangement uses TRBV6-1 and TRBJ2-1; D is undetermined. V was shortened by 2 bases and J by 6 bases, with 14 bases between the two germline ends. CDR1 MNHNS and CDR2 SASEGT come from the germline V gene. The CDR3 extends over 15 amino acids. Here the CDR3 reads CASSELVLRSNEQFF. In DNA, the CDR3 is TGTGCCAGCAGTGAACTGGTGTTGCGGTCCAATGAGCAGTTCTTC.

This clone was recorded once. The same CDR3 is also encoded by other DNA sequences in this sample. The chain carries TRBV29-1 and TRBJ2-7; D gene unclear. This CDR3 has 12 amino acids. Trimming stripped 0 bases from V and 2 bases from J, with 5 bases between. Germline lookup yields CDR1 SQVTM and CDR2 ANQGSEA. CDR3 sequence (DNA): TGCAGCGTTGAAGATAGGGCCTACGAGCAGTACTTC. Residues: CSVEDRAYEQYF.

The chain employs TRBV28 and TRBJ2-5; 7 bases match TRBD1. Germline V gives CDR1 MDHEN, CDR2 SYDVKM. The CDR3 has 14 amino acids. Germline trimming cut 7 bases from V and 0 bases from J; bases unmatched to any gene: 5. The CDR3 protein is CASKMDRNQETQYF. In DNA, the CDR3 is TGTGCCAGCAAGATGGACAGGAACCAAGAGACCCAGTACTTC.

Notes on this clone: This CDR3 is also generated by other DNA sequences in the sample. The V and J genes are TRBV5-6 and TRBJ2-5; 9 nucleotides line up with TRBD1. Looked up from germline, CDR1 is SGHDT and CDR2 is YYEEEE. The V gene end was trimmed by 0 bases and the J gene end by 3 bases; junction bases not matched to a gene: 0. CDR3 size: 14 residues. CDR3 in DNA: TGTGCCAGCAGCTTGGGACAGGGGGAAGAGACCCAGTACTTC. Translation: CASSLGQGEETQYF. Filled out from reference TRBV5-6 and TRBJ2-5, the complete variable domain reads DAGVTQSPTHLIKTRGQQVTLRCSPKSGHDTVSWYQQALGQGPQFIFQYYEEEERQRGNFPDRFSGHQFPNYSSELNVNALLLGDSALYLCASSLGQGEETQYFGPGTRLLVL.

The rearrangement uses TRBV7-3 and TRBJ2-7; TRBD1 or TRBD2 may be the D gene (6 bases each). Germline-derived CDR1 and CDR2 are SGHTA and FQGTGA. The ends were cut back, 3 bases at V and 2 bases at J, with 11 bases in the middle. The CDR3 totals 14 residues. Written as DNA, the CDR3 is TGTGCCAGCAGCTTCGGGGGCGCCCCCTACGAGCAGTACTTC. As protein: CASSFGGAPYEQYF.

The chain carries TRBV12-5 and TRBJ2-7; D possibly corresponds to TRBD1 (5 bases). V lost 5 bases, J lost 6 bases, and 11 bases lay in between. Germline CDR1 LGHNT, CDR2 FRNRAP. The CDR3 is 12 amino acids. The CDR3 DNA sequence: TGTGCTAGTGGTCAGACAGTCGGCGAGCAGTACTTC. This codes for CASGQTVGEQYF.

About this clone: Other DNA variants within this sample encode the same CDR3. The J gene is TRBJ2-7, the V gene TRBV2; a possible D gene is TRBD1 (5 bases). The germline CDR1 and CDR2 sequences are SNHLY and FYNNEI. Trimming removed 3 bases at V and 6 bases at J, with 9 bases between. The CDR3 is 12 amino acids. DNA for the CDR3: TGTGCCAGCAGTGACAGGGTTGGCGAGCAGTACTTC. It codes for CASSDRVGEQYF.

The chain links TRBV27 to TRBJ1-1; D is perhaps TRBD1 (6 bases). Germline values: CDR1 MNHEY, CDR2 SMNVEV (reference sequence). The CDR3 runs 16 residues. Trimming stripped 3 bases from V and 0 bases from J, with 14 bases between. CDR3 amino acids: CASSLGADLMNTEAFF. The CDR3 bases are TGTGCCAGCAGTTTGGGGGCGGACCTTATGAACACTGAAGCTTTCTTT.

The V and J genes are TRBV28 and TRBJ1-1; D unresolved. V lost 6 bases and J lost 1, with 12 bases in between. This CDR3 contains 14 residues. Germline V lookup: CDR1 MDHEN, CDR2 SYDVKM. The CDR3 bases are TGTGCCAGCAGCCTTTTATTACGGAACACTGAAGCTTTCTTT. Amino acids: CASSLLLRNTEAFF.

V gene TRBV30 combines with J gene TRBJ1-1; D is uncertain. The CDR3 is 13 amino acids. The germline CDR1 and CDR2 sequences are GTSNPN and SVGIG (reference sequence). With 1 base removed from V and 1 base from J, the gap between germline ends came to 7 bases. The chain's CDR3 is CAWSEAGNTEAFF. The CDR3 region has the DNA TGTGCCTGGAGTGAAGCGGGGAACACTGAAGCTTTCTTT.